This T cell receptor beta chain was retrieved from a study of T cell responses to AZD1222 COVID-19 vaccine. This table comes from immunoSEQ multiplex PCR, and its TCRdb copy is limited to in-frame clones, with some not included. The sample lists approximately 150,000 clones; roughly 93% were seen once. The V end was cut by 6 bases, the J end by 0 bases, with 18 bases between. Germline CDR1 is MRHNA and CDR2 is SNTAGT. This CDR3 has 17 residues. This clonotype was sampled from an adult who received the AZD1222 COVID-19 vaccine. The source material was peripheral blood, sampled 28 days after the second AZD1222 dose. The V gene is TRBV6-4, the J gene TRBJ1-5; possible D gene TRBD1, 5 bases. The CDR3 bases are TGTGCCAGCAGCGGACATCCCCCAGGCTATAGCAATCAGCCCCAGCATTTT. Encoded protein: CASSGHPPGYSNQPQHF.